These 7 T cell receptor beta chains were all obtained from the same sample, sequenced in a study of OX40 agonist ivuxolimab in advanced cancers. Using immunoSEQ multiplex PCR, the repertoire was profiled, and TCRdb retains in-frame clones only, with some absent. The data contain 46,000 or so clones, approximately 88% of them singletons. The source was CD4+ or CD8+ T cells sorted from blood, collected in a trial of the OX40 agonist ivuxolimab. The receptor source for this set is an adult with an advanced solid tumor such as melanoma, head and neck, liver or kidney cancer.

The rearrangement uses TRBV23-1 and TRBJ1-6, with D perhaps TRBD1 (6 bases). TRBV23-1 is identified as an open reading frame with a role that is uncertain. The CDR3 is 19 residues long. The V and J ends lost 6 bases and 10 bases respectively, with 31 bases between them. In DNA, the CDR3 is TGCGCCAGCAGCCACCAGGCGGCCGGGCCCGAGGGGGACTCCTCACCCCTCCACTTT. It is translated as CASSHQAAGPEGDSSPLHF.

Judged by abundance, this clone is large. This chain connects TRBV11-2 to TRBJ2-1, with TRBD1 identical over 11 bases. The CDR3 spans 18 residues. Germline V gene lookup returns CDR1 SGHAT and CDR2 FQNNGV. Trimming took 2 bases from V and 0 from J; bases not matched to a gene: 6. The CDR3 coding sequence is TGTGCCAGCAGCTTAATTTATGGGACAGGGGGCTCCTACAATGAGCAGTTCTTC. Translation gives CASSLIYGTGGSYNEQFF.

Only a few counts were recorded for this clone. The chain uses TRBV27 and TRBJ1-5, with 7 bases matching TRBD1. V dropped 2 bases and J dropped 4; count of bases not matched to a gene: 8. This CDR3 is 16 amino acids long. The germline gives CDR1 MNHEY, CDR2 SMNVEV (reference sequence). As DNA, the CDR3 is TGTGCCAGCAGTTTAGTTTGGACAGGAGAAAATCAGCCCCAGCATTTT. Translation: CASSLVWTGENQPQHF.

J is TRBJ2-2 and V is TRBV4-2, with D hard to call. The CDR3 runs to 10 residues. Germline CDR1 reads LGHNA; CDR2 reads YNFKEQ. V lost 5 bases and J 6 bases, leaving 1 base between the germline ends. The CDR3 region is CASSSGELFF. CDR3 nucleotide sequence: TGTGCCAGCAGCTCCGGGGAGCTGTTTTTT.

The chain carries TRBV27 and TRBJ1-5; D gene unclear. Germline CDR1 and CDR2: MNHEY and SMNVEV (reference sequence). The CDR3 length is 14 residues. V was clipped by 4 bases and J by 3 bases, with 10 bases between them. The CDR3 nucleotides are TGTGCCAGCAGTTCAAGGGTGGTCAATCAGCCCCAGCATTTT. This encodes CASSSRVVNQPQHF.

The chain is built from TRBV15 and TRBJ2-5; D perhaps matches TRBD2 (5 bases). Trimming shortened V by 2 bases and J by 0 bases, and 13 bases separated the two germline ends. CDR1 is LNHNV and CDR2 is YYDKDF in the germline V gene (reference sequence). The CDR3 totals 16 residues. The CDR3 region has the DNA TGTGCCACCAGCAGAACAACGTCGGGGTACCAAGAGACCCAGTACTTC. It translates to CATSRTTSGYQETQYF.

In its sample, this clone was seen a few times. The rearrangement uses TRBV15 and TRBJ1-1, with a tentative D call TRBD1 (6 bases). Germline values: CDR1 LNHNV, CDR2 YYDKDF (reference sequence). The CDR3 runs to 16 residues. V shed 3 bases and J shed 1 base, with 15 bases lying between them. CDR3 sequence reads: CATSRNREIGNTEAFF. The CDR3 DNA reads as TGTGCCACCAGCAGGAACAGGGAAATAGGGAACACTGAAGCTTTCTTT.